The present T cell receptor beta chain was sequenced within a study of blood T cell repertoires in COVID-19. Study-wide background: Sites across the United States, Italy and Spain contributed samples from acute and convalescent COVID-19. Sources were T cells, B-cell-depleted T cells, or PBMCs; the material itself was cDNA or gDNA.

Under the authors' procedure: Using reference gene primer amplification, nucleated cell counts were estimated. Measured with immunoSEQ multiplex PCR; TCRdb has only the in-frame clones, and not every one. That table is the source of V, J and clone size, and D and trimming were worked out from the DNA. The data hold some 85,000 clones, with 80% to 90% observed a single time. What was sequenced was peripheral blood. The sequence derives from a man aged 50 to 59 with acute or convalescent COVID-19.

CDR3 bases: TGTGCCTGGAGGAGCCCCCTTGGTTATGGCTACACCTTC. This sequence encodes CAWRSPLGYGYTF. The gene calls are TRBV30 and TRBJ1-2; D uncertain. This CDR3 is 13 amino acids long. With 3 bases removed from V and 5 bases from J, the gap between germline ends came to 13 bases. CDR1 GTSNPN and CDR2 SVGIG come from the germline V gene (reference sequence).